These 25 T cell receptor beta chains were all obtained from the same sample, sequenced in a study of molecular identifiers for immune sequencing clone quantification. Using its own MiXCR run on the PCR reads, TCRdb lists one record per CDR3 protein. The table shows 65,000 or so distinct CDR3 sequences, with around a sixth occurring only once. Sequenced: naive CD8+ T cells from blood, with Jurkat cell RNA spiked in. This sample's subset: FACS-sorted CD8+CD4-CCR7+CD45RA+ naive T cells. Receptors were obtained from a human donor in good health. Some libraries in this study had Jurkat cell RNA spiked in.

This clonotype was counted only a few times. V gene TRBV7-6 combines with J gene TRBJ2-1; TRBD2 aligns across 14 bases. Trimming removed 5 bases from V and 4 bases from J; junction bases left unmatched: 10. Per germline, CDR1 SGHVS and CDR2 FNYEAQ. The CDR3 has 18 amino acids. CDR3 sequence (DNA): TGTGCCAGCAGCCCTCACCCGGGACTAGCGGGAGATTACAATGAGCAGTTCTTC. Its translation: CASSPHPGLAGDYNEQFF.

This clonotype appeared many times. CDR3 sequence reads: CASSRASNEQFF. The DNA for the CDR3 is TGTGCCAGCTCGAGGGCTAGCAATGAGCAGTTCTTC. V is TRBV9 and J is TRBJ2-1; D possibly corresponds to TRBD2 (5 bases). Trimming cost V 7 bases and J 6 bases, with 11 bases left between them. Germline lookup yields CDR1 SGDLS and CDR2 YYNGEE. This CDR3 has 12 residues.

Written as DNA, the CDR3 is TGCAGTGCTAGAGAGGGGTTCGGGTCGGGCACCGGGGAGCTGTTTTTT. It translates to CSAREGFGSGTGELFF. The chain couples TRBV20-1 to TRBJ2-2; D gene ambiguous. The CDR3 sequence is 16 residues long. The germline CDR1 and CDR2 sequences are DFQATT and SNEGSKA (reference sequence). V shed 0 bases and J shed 4 bases, with 15 bases lying between them.

This clonotype was found a few times. The chain joins TRBV2 to TRBJ2-1, with a possible D match to TRBD2 (6 bases). This CDR3 contains 16 residues. CDR1 and CDR2 (germline): SNHLY, FYNNEI. V was shortened by 6 bases and J by 0 bases, with 15 bases between the two germline ends. CDR3 bases: TGTGCCAGCAGGCAGTTACGGGAGAGCTCCTACAATGAGCAGTTCTTC. Translation gives CASRQLRESSYNEQFF.

This rearrangement joins TRBV5-1 to TRBJ2-1, with D possibly being TRBD2 (6 bases). Germline V gene sequence: CDR1 SGHRS, CDR2 YFSETQ. This CDR3 is 16 amino acids long. Trimming took 5 bases from V and 3 from J, leaving 18 bases between them. The CDR3 protein is CASRSSGTLSYNEQFF. The CDR3 DNA reads TGCGCCAGCAGATCATCCGGGACTTTGAGCTACAATGAGCAGTTCTTC.

As for this clonotype: This sequence may be a read error, since a much larger clone differs from it by one base. This chain uses TRBV4-1 with TRBJ2-7; D is possibly TRBD1 (5 bases). This CDR3 is 15 amino acids long. Germline V gives CDR1 MGHRA, CDR2 YSYEKL. CDR3 sequence: CASSQMGTGNYEQCF. In nucleotides, the CDR3 is TGCGCCAGCAGCCAGATGGGTACAGGAAACTACGAGCAGTGCTTC.

This clonotype was picked up many times. The genes are TRBV29-1 and TRBJ2-7; a weak D match, TRBD1 (7 bases). Germline V CDR1 and CDR2: SQVTM, ANQGSEA. The ends were cut back, 4 bases at V and 5 bases at J, with 18 bases in the middle. This CDR3 is built from 14 residues. CDR3 DNA: TGCAGCGTTGGGACAGGCTCTGGGGGGCACGAGCAGTACTTC. This encodes CSVGTGSGGHEQYF.

This clonotype was found a few times. Possible read error: a much larger clone is one base away. CDR3: CASSPVPGDRGYERYF. The DNA of the CDR3 is TGTGCCAGCAGCCCCGTACCAGGGGACAGGGGTTACGAGCGGTACTTC. J is TRBJ2-7 and V is TRBV11-2; TRBD1 aligns across 10 bases. The CDR3 runs 16 residues. Germline V gives CDR1 SGHAT, CDR2 FQNNGV.

The CDR3 bases are TGTGCCAGCAGCGCCCGGACAGGGGTTAAGGGCTACACCTTC. Translating gives CASSARTGVKGYTF. The chain combines TRBV13 with TRBJ1-2; 9 bases fit TRBD1. V lost 5 bases, J lost 8 bases, and 9 bases stayed unmatched. This CDR3 comprises 14 residues. Germline lookup yields CDR1 PRHDT and CDR2 FYEKMQ (reference sequence).

This clonotype was counted between two and nine times. The chain has TRBV6-2 or TRBV6-3 and TRBJ2-2; 9 bases match TRBD2. The V and J ends lost 3 bases and 7 bases, in that order; junction bases with no gene match: 6. In germline, CDR1 is MNHEY, CDR2 SVGEGT. This CDR3 has 15 amino acids. The CDR3 is CASSYAGGPSGELFF. The CDR3 coding sequence is TGTGCCAGCAGTTATGCGGGAGGGCCCAGCGGGGAGCTGTTTTTT.

This clonotype is categorized as medium-sized. The CDR3 region is CSASPGLAGGGPQDTQYF. In DNA, the CDR3 is TGCAGTGCCTCACCAGGACTAGCGGGAGGTGGGCCCCAAGATACGCAGTATTTT. The chain is built from TRBV20-1 and TRBJ2-3; 14 nucleotides align to TRBD2. The germline V gene encodes CDR1 DFQATT and CDR2 SNEGSKA (reference sequence). The CDR3 consists of 18 residues. Losses at the gene ends were 6 bases for V and 5 bases for J; bases not matched to a gene: 16.

The chain carries TRBV4-1 and TRBJ2-1; possibly TRBD2 for D (6 bases). CDR1 is MGHRA, CDR2 YSYEKL, per germline. The CDR3 sequence is 16 residues long. The germline V and J ends were trimmed by 7 bases and 5 bases, with 21 bases remaining between them. The chain's CDR3 is CASTNFGDSLNNEQFF. The CDR3 bases are TGCGCCAGCACAAATTTCGGGGACTCCCTCAACAATGAGCAGTTCTTC.

This clonotype has ten or more counts. This chain links TRBV18 with TRBJ2-3; 7 nucleotides agree with TRBD1. Germline V gene lookup returns CDR1 KGHSH and CDR2 LQKENI. V shed 1 base, J shed 0 bases, and the junction held 10 bases outside the gene matches. This CDR3 has 18 amino acids. The CDR3 DNA is TGTGCCAGCTCACCACTTGACAGGGTATTCCTTAGCACAGATACGCAGTATTTT. Translation gives CASSPLDRVFLSTDTQYF.

As concerns this clonotype: Since a much larger clone is just one base distant, this may be a read error. V gene TRBV7-9 combines with J gene TRBJ2-7; 10 positions agree with TRBD2. CDR1 is SEHNR and CDR2 is FQNEAQ in the germline V gene (reference sequence). The CDR3 covers 15 residues. V lost 11 bases and J lost 6; bases outside the gene matches: 16. The CDR3 nucleotides read TGTGCCGGTACTTGGACTAGCGGCCCACAGTTCGAGCAGTACTTC. Translation: CAGTWTSGPQFEQYF.

This clonotype was detected ten times or more. The J gene is TRBJ2-1, the V gene TRBV20-1; 9 bases align to TRBD1. Germline V gene sequence: CDR1 DFQATT, CDR2 SNEGSKA (reference sequence). J gave up 4 bases and V 4 bases, and 5 bases lay outside the gene matches. The CDR3 is 14 residues long. CDR3: CSAIDRGLYNEQFF. CDR3 nucleotides: TGCAGTGCTATCGACAGGGGGTTGTACAATGAGCAGTTCTTC.

Concerning this clonotype: It may be a read error: a sequence one base away is much more abundant. This chain uses TRBV30 with TRBJ2-7; D gene unclear. The V and J ends lost 0 bases and 6 bases respectively, with 12 bases between them. CDR1 is GTSNPN and CDR2 is SVGIG in the germline V gene (reference sequence). The CDR3 contains 13 residues. CDR3 residues: CAWSVHTAFEQYF. As DNA, the CDR3 is TGTGCCTGGAGTGTACATACAGCCTTCGAGCAGTACTTC. Supplemented by reference TRBV30 and TRBJ2-7, the full variable domain reads SQTIHQWPATLVQPVGSPLSLECTVEGTSNPNLYWYRQAAGRGLQLLFYSVGIGQISSEVPQNLSASRPQDRQFILSSKKLLLSDSGFYLCAWSVHTAFEQYFGPGTRLTVT.

In this sample, this clonotype turned up once. This chain links TRBV19 with TRBJ2-1, with 7 nucleotides matching TRBD2. CDR3 size: 15 residues. CDR1 is LNHDA, CDR2 SQIVND, per germline (reference sequence). Trimming cost V 3 bases and J 5 bases; bases outside gene matches: 7. The CDR3 is CASSIYQRGDNEQFF. The CDR3 bases are TGTGCCAGTAGTATTTACCAACGGGGGGACAATGAGCAGTTCTTC.

This clonotype was counted at least ten times. The chain carries TRBV13 and TRBJ2-7; 10 positions agree with TRBD1. The germline V gene encodes CDR1 PRHDT and CDR2 FYEKMQ (reference sequence). With 4 bases clipped from V and 3 bases from J, the junction kept 9 bases outside the gene matches. The CDR3 is 16 amino acids. CDR3 DNA sequence: TGTGCCAGCAGCTCCACCCGACAGGGGGCAAGCTACGAGCAGTACTTC. Its protein is CASSSTRQGASYEQYF. Supplemented by reference TRBV13 and TRBJ2-7, the full variable domain reads AAGVIQSPRHLIKEKRETATLKCYPIPRHDTVYWYQQGPGQDPQFLISFYEKMQSDKGSIPDRFSAQQFSDYHSELNMSSLELGDSALYFCASSSTRQGASYEQYFGPGTRLTVT.

A few counts support this clonotype. The rearrangement joins TRBV12-5 to TRBJ2-2; the D is unclear. The CDR3 has 13 amino acids. V dropped 1 base and J dropped 6 bases, with 6 bases sitting between them. Germline assignment: CDR1 LGHNT and CDR2 FRNRAP. CDR3 nucleotides: TGTGCTAGTGGTTTGGCGGGCCCCGGGGAGCTGTTTTTT. Translation gives CASGLAGPGELFF.

This clonotype was observed at least ten times. This rearrangement joins TRBV12-3 or TRBV12-4 to TRBJ1-1; D is unresolved. V was shortened by 4 bases and J by 2 bases, with 2 bases between the two germline ends. The CDR3 covers 11 residues. CDR3 sequence: CASSSNTEAFF. The CDR3 bases are TGTGCCAGCAGTTCTAACACTGAAGCTTTCTTT.

Concerning this clonotype: It may be a read error: a sequence one base away is much more abundant. CDR3 sequence (DNA): TGTGCCAGCAACCCCCGACAGGTAGCTAACTATGGCTACGCCTTC. It yields the protein CASNPRQVANYGYAF. This sequence joins TRBV9 and TRBJ1-2; maybe TRBD1 (6 bases). The CDR3 covers 15 residues. Germline V CDR1 and CDR2: SGDLS, YYNGEE.

This sequence joins TRBV7-9 and TRBJ2-2, with TRBD2 matching 14 bases. V trimming: 6 bases; J trimming: 1 base; junction bases outside the gene matches: 13. Germline CDR1 and CDR2: SEHNR and FQNEAQ (reference sequence). There are 20 residues in the CDR3. Written as DNA, the CDR3 is TGTGCCAGCAGATCACGCTCGCGGACTAGCGGGAGGATGAACACCGGGGAGCTGTTTTTT. The encoded protein is CASRSRSRTSGRMNTGELFF. The full variable domain, with the rest looked up from reference TRBV7-9 and TRBJ2-2, is DTGVSQNPRHKITKRGQNVTFRCDPISEHNRLYWYRQTLGQGPEFLTYFQNEAQLEKSRLLSDRFSAERPKGSFSTLEIQRTEQGDSAMYLCASRSRSRTSGRMNTGELFFGEGSRLTVL.

This clonotype was seen ten or more times. The chain uses TRBV7-9 and TRBJ1-6, with D possibly being TRBD1 (6 bases). This CDR3 is 16 amino acids long. Trimming cost V 2 bases and J 9 bases, with 17 bases left between them. CDR1 and CDR2 (germline): SEHNR, FQNEAQ (reference sequence). The CDR3: CASSLHRQDLGSPLHF. The CDR3 nucleotides are TGTGCCAGCAGCTTACATCGACAGGACTTGGGTTCACCCCTCCACTTT. Based on the CDR3 plus reference TRBV7-9 and TRBJ1-6, the full variable domain is DTGVSQNPRHKITKRGQNVTFRCDPISEHNRLYWYRQTLGQGPEFLTYFQNEAQLEKSRLLSDRFSAERPKGSFSTLEIQRTEQGDSAMYLCASSLHRQDLGSPLHFGNGTRLTVT.

This clonotype was observed a few times. The chain uses TRBV21-1 and TRBJ1-5. TRBV21-1 is deemed a pseudogene. CDR3 length: 18 residues. The CDR3 DNA follows: TGTGCCAGCATAAAATTCAGGGGAGGGCAATATAGCAATCAGCCCCAGCATTTT. This sequence encodes CASIKFRGGQYSNQPQHF.

This clonotype has a count of ten or more. The chain's CDR3 is CASSWPGGDYEQYF. Written as DNA, the CDR3 is TGCGCCAGCAGTTGGCCGGGAGGGGACTACGAGCAGTACTTC. This chain joins TRBV4-1 and TRBJ2-7; 8 bases map to TRBD2. The V gene's germline CDR1 is MGHRA and CDR2 YSYEKL. With 6 bases clipped from V and 3 bases from J, the junction kept 7 bases outside the gene matches. This CDR3 has 14 amino acids.